Shown below are 14 T cell receptor beta chains from a single sample sequenced in a study of OX40 agonist ivuxolimab in advanced cancers. Measured with immunoSEQ multiplex PCR; TCRdb has only the in-frame clones, and not every one. The repertoire consists of tens of thousands of clones, with about 90% occurring once and the leading ten covering 14% to 15%. This material consisted of CD4+ or CD8+ T cells sorted from blood, taken in a trial of the OX40 agonist ivuxolimab. These receptors were obtained from an adult with an advanced solid tumor such as melanoma, head and neck, liver or kidney cancer.

The CDR3: CASAAPGQGKDTIYF. CDR3 DNA sequence: TGTGCCAGCGCGGCCCCGGGACAGGGGAAGGACACCATATATTTT. The V and J genes are TRBV19 and TRBJ1-3; TRBD1 matches at 10 bases. Germline V lookup: CDR1 LNHDA, CDR2 SQIVND (reference sequence). The junction had 13 bases not matched to a gene; V was cut back by 9 bases and J by 8 bases. The CDR3 length is 15 residues.

This chain uses TRBV6-5 with TRBJ2-3; 7 positions match TRBD2. The germline V gene has CDR1 MNHEY and CDR2 SVGAGI. With 4 bases clipped from V and 0 bases from J, the junction kept 4 bases outside the gene matches. This CDR3 is 15 amino acids long. The CDR3 nucleotides read TGTGCCAGCAGTTCCGGGACTACCAGCACAGATACGCAGTATTTT. This encodes CASSSGTTSTDTQYF.

The chain recombines TRBV28 with TRBJ2-7; D is perhaps TRBD1 (5 bases). V was shortened by 7 bases and J by 1 base, with 14 bases between the two germline ends. This CDR3 contains 14 residues. Per the germline V gene, CDR1 is MDHEN and CDR2 is SYDVKM. The CDR3 here is CASNTDSLSYEQYF. Here the CDR3 DNA reads TGTGCCAGCAACACCGACAGCCTATCCTACGAGCAGTACTTC.

With respect to this clone: A single base is all that separates this from a far larger clone, so a read error is likely. The sample has other DNA sequences that encode this CDR3 too. The V gene is TRBV7-2, the J gene TRBJ2-1; TRBD2 agrees at 10 bases. From germline, CDR1 is SGHTA and CDR2 FQGNSA. This CDR3 spans 16 amino acids. The junction had 3 bases not matched to a gene; V was cut back by 4 bases and J by 0 bases. CDR3 in amino acids: CASSSRTSGSYNEQFF. As DNA, the CDR3 is TGTGCCAGCAGCTCGCGGACTAGCGGCTCCTACAATGAGCAGTTCTTC.

The chain carries TRBV7-6 and TRBJ2-1; 7 bases line up with TRBD2. The junction had 10 bases not matched to a gene; V was cut back by 2 bases and J by 0 bases. The length of the CDR3 is 18 residues. CDR1 is SGHVS and CDR2 is FNYEAQ in the germline V gene. CDR3 bases: TGTGCCAGCAGCTTATACCCCACTAGCGCTAGCTCCTACAATGAGCAGTTCTTC. Protein product: CASSLYPTSASSYNEQFF.

The CDR3 bases are TGTGCCAGCAGTTTATCAACAGGGTCTGGCTACACCTTC. It yields the protein CASSLSTGSGYTF. The chain couples TRBV27 to TRBJ1-2; D possibly corresponds to TRBD1 (6 bases). Trimming pared 0 bases from V and 7 bases from J, leaving 9 bases between. CDR1 and CDR2 from the germline V gene are MNHEY and SMNVEV (reference sequence). The CDR3 is 13 amino acids.

The chain uses TRBV7-8 and TRBJ2-7; D is uncertain. The V and J ends lost 1 base and 0 bases respectively, with 10 bases between them. The CDR3 extends over 15 amino acids. Germline V lookup: CDR1 SGHVS, CDR2 FQNEAQ. CDR3 bases: TGTGCCAGCAGCTTAGTGGGTCCCCACTCCTACGAGCAGTACGTC. Encoded protein: CASSLVGPHSYEQYV.

This sequence joins TRBV28 and TRBJ2-2, with TRBD2 as a possible D gene (5 bases). Germline values: CDR1 MDHEN, CDR2 SYDVKM. CDR3 length equals 15 residues. The ends were cut back, 8 bases at V and 2 bases at J, with 15 bases in the middle. The CDR3 here is CASRPLGLNTGELFF. In DNA, the CDR3 is TGTGCCAGCCGTCCCCTCGGACTTAACACCGGGGAGCTGTTTTTT.

The rearrangement uses TRBV19 and TRBJ2-1; possibly TRBD1 for D (5 bases). The germline V gene encodes CDR1 LNHDA and CDR2 SQIVND (reference sequence). There are 14 residues in the CDR3. V was trimmed by 10 bases and J by 1 base, leaving 14 bases between them. As DNA, the CDR3 is TGTGCCACCTCCCTAGGGGTTTCCTACAATGAGCAGTTCTTC. This gives the protein CATSLGVSYNEQFF.

The chain links TRBV4-2 to TRBJ1-2, with a possible D match to TRBD1 (5 bases). V dropped 0 bases and J dropped 4 bases, with 18 bases sitting between them. In germline, CDR1 is LGHNA, CDR2 YNFKEQ. This CDR3 has 17 residues. CDR3 region: CASSQDGADRFSYGYTF. As DNA, the CDR3 is TGTGCCAGCAGCCAAGATGGGGCCGACAGATTTTCCTATGGCTACACCTTC.

This sequence joins TRBV13 and TRBJ2-7; 8 bases are a match to TRBD1. The V gene's germline CDR1 is PRHDT and CDR2 FYEKMQ (reference sequence). This CDR3 has 14 residues. V lost 6 bases and J lost 5; bases outside the gene matches: 9. The CDR3 protein is CASSYRTGPDEQYF. CDR3 nucleotide sequence: TGTGCCAGCAGTTATAGGACAGGGCCAGACGAGCAGTACTTC.

The genes are TRBV10-3 and TRBJ2-1; TRBD1 might be the D (6 bases). CDR3 size: 13 residues. Germline assignment: CDR1 ENHRY and CDR2 SYGVKD. The V gene lost 6 bases and the J gene lost 5 bases, with 11 bases spanning the gap. Written as DNA, the CDR3 is TGTGCCATCAGGGGACAATCGGACAATGAGCAGTTCTTC. Translated: CAIRGQSDNEQFF.

This clone was observed a few times. The chain couples TRBV11-2 to TRBJ1-3, with D maybe TRBD1 (6 bases). The CDR3 sequence is 18 residues long. Between the trimmed V and J ends, which lost 5 bases and 0 bases, there was a span of 20 bases. Germline CDR1 and CDR2: SGHAT and FQNNGV. CDR3 sequence: CASSPWPGTISSGNTIYF. CDR3 DNA sequence: TGTGCCAGCAGCCCATGGCCCGGGACAATTAGCTCTGGAAACACCATATATTTT.

V is TRBV6-6 and J is TRBJ2-7; 7 bases fit TRBD1. The junction had 9 bases not matched to a gene; V was cut back by 6 bases and J by 4 bases. Per germline, CDR1 MNHNY and CDR2 SVGAGI (reference sequence). This CDR3 has 14 amino acids. Here the CDR3 DNA reads TGTGCCAGCAGCCTGGAAGGGGGCCGTTACGAGCAGTACGTC. This encodes CASSLEGGRYEQYV.